This record concerns one TCR beta chain sequence. Its specificity is unknown. Different DNA sequences within this sample yield the same CDR3. The sample is drawn from a study of shared clonotypes between healthy human individuals. Study in general: The study used three CD4 naive, three CD4 memory, two CD8 naive and one CD8 memory plate per donor. Study-level findings and limits: Tissue TCR repertoires likely differ from these blood-only repertoires. Represented diversity, genetic and exposure-history alike, was limited by few donors.

Data came from immunoSEQ multiplex PCR; TCRdb stores just in-frame clones and leaves some out. The sample has 2 million to 2.5 million clones; almost 96% are singletons. V was pared by 1 base and J by 1 base, with 5 bases of the junction left unmatched. The germline CDR1 and CDR2 sequences are SNHLY and FYNNEI. The CDR3 is 16 amino acids. The genes are TRBV2 and TRBJ2-7, with 9 positions matching TRBD2. The TCR was taken from a man in his late teens or twenties in good health. Source material: naive CD4+ T cells sorted from blood. Subset of the sample: CD45RA+ positively selected. CDR3 sequence (DNA): TGTGCCAGCAGTGAAGTCGGGCTAGCGGGGTCCTACGAGCAGTACTTC. As protein: CASSEVGLAGSYEQYF.